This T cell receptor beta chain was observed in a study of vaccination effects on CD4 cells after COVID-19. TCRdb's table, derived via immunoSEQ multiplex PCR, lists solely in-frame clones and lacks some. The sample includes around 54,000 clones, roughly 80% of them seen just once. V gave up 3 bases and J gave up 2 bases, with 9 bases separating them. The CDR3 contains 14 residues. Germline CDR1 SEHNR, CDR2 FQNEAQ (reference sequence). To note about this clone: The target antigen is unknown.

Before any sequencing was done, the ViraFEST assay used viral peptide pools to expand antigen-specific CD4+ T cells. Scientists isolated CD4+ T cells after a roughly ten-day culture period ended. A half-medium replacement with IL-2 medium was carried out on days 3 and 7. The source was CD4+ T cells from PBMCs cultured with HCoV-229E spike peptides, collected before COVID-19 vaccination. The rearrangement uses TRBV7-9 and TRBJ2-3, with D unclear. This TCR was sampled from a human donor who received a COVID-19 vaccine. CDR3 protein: CASSFTGYTDTQYF. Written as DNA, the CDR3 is TGTGCCAGCAGCTTTACTGGGTACACAGATACGCAGTATTTT.